These 5 T cell receptor beta chains came from one sample sequenced in a study of cytomegalovirus exposure and HLA in healthy donors. 13 Jbeta primers and 60 Vbeta primers were used for the PCR. Only in-frame clones appear in the TCRdb table, and some are missing; sequencing was by immunoSEQ multiplex PCR. The table for this sample gives 200,000 or so clones. The sample was PBMCs. These receptors came from a boy under 18 in good health and CMV-seronegative.

This chain uses TRBV2 with TRBJ2-2, with TRBD2 matching 7 bases. Germline values: CDR1 SNHLY, CDR2 FYNNEI. The trim removed 7 bases at V and 6 bases at J, leaving 8 bases unmatched. The length of the CDR3 is 14 residues. This chain's CDR3 is CASTPGLTPGELFF. CDR3 DNA: TGTGCCAGCACCCCGGGACTAACCCCCGGGGAGCTGTTTTTT. The full variable domain, rest sourced from reference TRBV2 and TRBJ2-2, is EPEVTQTPSHQVTQMGQEVILRCVPISNHLYFYWYRQILGQKVEFLVSFYNNEISEKSEIFDDQFSVERPDGSNFTLKIRSTKLEDSAMYFCASTPGLTPGELFFGEGSRLTVL.

The chain couples TRBV10-3 to TRBJ1-2; D ambiguous. There are 16 residues in the CDR3. V shed 0 bases and J shed 0 bases, with 11 bases lying between them. CDR1 is ENHRY and CDR2 is SYGVKD in the germline V gene. Written as DNA, the CDR3 is TGTGCCATCAGTGAGTCGATTGGGCCTACTAACTATGGCTACACCTTC. This translates into CAISESIGPTNYGYTF.

This chain uses TRBV7-8 with TRBJ2-1, with 7 nucleotides matching TRBD2. V shed 4 bases, J shed 5 bases, and the junction held 14 bases outside the gene matches. The CDR3 contains 17 residues. CDR1 is SGHVS and CDR2 is FQNEAQ in the germline V gene. CDR3 residues: CASSSTAGTTLHNEQFF. The CDR3 DNA sequence: TGTGCCAGCAGCTCAACAGCCGGGACTACCCTTCACAATGAGCAGTTCTTC.

The chain joins TRBV5-1 to TRBJ2-3; TRBD2 aligns across 7 bases. Germline CDR1 reads SGHRS; CDR2 reads YFSETQ. The V and J ends lost 4 bases and 2 bases, in that order; junction bases with no gene match: 13. The CDR3 is made up of 17 amino acids. This chain's CDR3 is CASSPTTGGGITDTQYF. The CDR3 nucleotides are TGCGCCAGCAGCCCAACAACTGGGGGGGGAATCACAGATACGCAGTATTTT.

This chain links TRBV19 with TRBJ1-2; TRBD1 agrees at 8 bases. CDR1 LNHDA and CDR2 SQIVND come from the germline V gene (reference sequence). V gave up 4 bases and J gave up 4 bases; unmatched junction bases: 11. This CDR3 region has 16 residues. The CDR3 DNA is TGTGCCAGTAGTACATGGACAGGGAAGACCGGCTATGGCTACACCTTC. Amino acid sequence: CASSTWTGKTGYGYTF.